Below, 11 T cell receptor beta chains from the same sample are listed, as sequenced in a study of T cell responses to AZD1222 COVID-19 vaccine. The method was immunoSEQ multiplex PCR; TCRdb's version includes in-frame clones alone and lacks a portion of them. The table shows fewer than 150,000 clones, with around 93% occurring only once. The material was peripheral blood, obtained 28 days after the second AZD1222 dose. The receptors come from an adult who received the AZD1222 COVID-19 vaccine.

The chain is built from TRBV5-1 and TRBJ2-5; D ambiguous. The CDR3 loop spans 14 amino acids. Per the germline V gene, CDR1 is SGHRS and CDR2 is YFSETQ. Trimming took 2 bases from V and 5 from J, leaving 13 bases between them. The CDR3 protein is CASSFTRLGETQYF. Written as DNA, the CDR3 is TGCGCCAGCAGCTTTACCCGCTTAGGGGAGACCCAGTACTTC.

The genes are TRBV7-2 and TRBJ1-1; 9 bases are shared with TRBD1. The CDR3 spans 15 residues. Germline CDR1 is SGHTA and CDR2 is FQGNSA. V lost 1 base and J lost 6; bases outside the gene matches: 6. CDR3 sequence (DNA): TGTGCCAGCAGCTTAGTTGGGGACAGGGTGGCTGAAGCTTTCTTT. Encoded protein: CASSLVGDRVAEAFF.

In its sample, this clone was seen a few times. The chain links TRBV12-3 or TRBV12-4 to TRBJ1-2; D not certain. The CDR3 runs to 13 residues. Between the trimmed V and J ends, which lost 2 bases and 0 bases, there was a span of 4 bases. The CDR3 region has the DNA TGTGCCAGCAGTTTACAACCTAACTATGGCTACACCTTC. It specifies CASSLQPNYGYTF.

The genes are TRBV6-6 and TRBJ1-6, with TRBD1 identical over 8 bases. The junction had 18 bases not matched to a gene; V was cut back by 7 bases and J by 13 bases. The germline V gene encodes CDR1 MNHNY and CDR2 SVGAGI (reference sequence). The CDR3 is 16 residues long. The CDR3: CASTLTLTGGFVPLHF. DNA for the CDR3: TGTGCCAGCACCTTAACTTTAACAGGGGGTTTTGTTCCCCTCCACTTT.

This chain links TRBV4-1 with TRBJ1-5, with D hard to call. The CDR3 sequence is 13 residues long. Germline CDR1 and CDR2: MGHRA and YSYEKL. V was pared by 0 bases and J by 7 bases, with 7 bases between. The CDR3 region is CASSQDEIQPQHF. The DNA of the CDR3 is TGCGCCAGCAGCCAAGATGAGATCCAGCCCCAGCATTTT.

The chain couples TRBV10-3 to TRBJ2-1; TRBD1 might be the D (5 bases). Trimming pared 2 bases from V and 10 bases from J, leaving 9 bases between. This CDR3 comprises 12 residues. The germline gives CDR1 ENHRY, CDR2 SYGVKD. Here the CDR3 reads CAISELRQEQFF. In nucleotides, the CDR3 is TGTGCCATCAGTGAGCTGCGACAGGAGCAGTTCTTC.

The CDR3 bases are TGTGCCAGCAGCTTAGAAGGCTTCGGACTTCAAGAGACCCAGTACTTC. It yields the protein CASSLEGFGLQETQYF. The gene calls are TRBV7-9 and TRBJ2-5; D is possibly TRBD2 (5 bases). Deletions cut 1 base from V and 2 bases from J, with 14 bases between. CDR3 length: 16 amino acids. Germline CDR1 is SEHNR and CDR2 is FQNEAQ (reference sequence).

The chain carries TRBV6-5 and TRBJ1-1, with a possible D match to TRBD1 (5 bases). Between the trimmed V and J ends, which lost 5 bases and 0 bases, there was a span of 10 bases. Germline lookup yields CDR1 MNHEY and CDR2 SVGAGI. This CDR3 region has 14 residues. The CDR3 is CASSNRLMNTEAFF. CDR3 DNA: TGTGCCAGCAGTAACAGGCTGATGAACACTGAAGCTTTCTTT.

The chain joins TRBV12-1 to TRBJ2-1; the table's D call TRBD2 went unverified against the DNA. TRBV12-1 is reported as a pseudogene. CDR3 length equals 17 residues. CDR3 sequence: CASSPVLARSSYNEQFF. DNA for the CDR3: TGTGCCAGCAGCCCCGTGTTAGCCCGGAGCTCCTACAATGAGCAGTTCTTC.

The chain employs TRBV5-8 and TRBJ1-5; 7 nucleotides agree with TRBD1. The J segment lost 0 bases and the V segment lost 1 base, leaving 1 base of the junction unmatched. Germline V gives CDR1 SGHTS, CDR2 YDEGEE. The length of the CDR3 is 15 residues. The CDR3 here is CASSLTGDSNQPQHF. The CDR3 nucleotides read TGTGCCAGCAGCTTGACAGGGGATAGCAATCAGCCCCAGCATTTT.

The chain is built from TRBV4-3 and TRBJ2-1, with a weak D call TRBD2 (6 bases). The CDR3 spans 18 residues. Germline-derived CDR1 and CDR2 are LGHNA and YSLEER. The V end was cut by 4 bases, the J end by 5 bases, with 24 bases between. In nucleotides, the CDR3 is TGCGCCAGCAGCCTCCAATGGAGGGCTAGCTCGAAAAACAATGAGCAGTTCTTC. The encoded protein is CASSLQWRASSKNNEQFF.